This TCR beta chain was identified in a study of blood T cell repertoires in COVID-19. As for the study in general: Sample material is recorded as cDNA or gDNA derived from T cells, B-cell-depleted T cells, or PBMCs.

The CDR3 is 12 residues long. Looked up from germline, CDR1 is KGHSH and CDR2 is LQKENI. V lost 3 bases to trimming and J lost 8 bases; unmatched junction nucleotides: 0. The authors' processing: Reference gene primer amplification gave estimated nucleated cell counts. Sequencing used immunoSEQ multiplex PCR; TCRdb keeps in-frame clones, though not all of them. The V and J calls and the clone size are those of that table, but D and trimming were determined from the DNA. The table records 250,000 to 350,000 clones, about 88% of them present only once. Seattle patients were enrolled during active infection and followed longitudinally.

The sample comprised peripheral blood. This TCR derives from a human donor with COVID-19, enrolled during active disease. The donor label of this sample is uncertain. This chain uses TRBV18 with TRBJ2-3; 9 bases agree with TRBD2. The CDR3 coding sequence is TGTGCCAGCTCACCGACTAGCGGTACGCAGTATTTT. Translation gives CASSPTSGTQYF.